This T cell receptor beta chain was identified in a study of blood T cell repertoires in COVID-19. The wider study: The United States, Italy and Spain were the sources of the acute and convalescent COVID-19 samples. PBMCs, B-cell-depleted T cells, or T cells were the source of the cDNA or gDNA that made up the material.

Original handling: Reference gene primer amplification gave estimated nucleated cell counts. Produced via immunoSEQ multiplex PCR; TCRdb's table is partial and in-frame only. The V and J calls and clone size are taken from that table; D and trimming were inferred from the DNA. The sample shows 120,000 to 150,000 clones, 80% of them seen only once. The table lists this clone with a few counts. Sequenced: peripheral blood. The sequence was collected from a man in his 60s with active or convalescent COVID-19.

CDR3 amino acids: CASSVNSYEQYF. Here the CDR3 DNA reads TGTGCCAGCAGCGTCAACTCCTACGAGCAGTACTTC. This rearrangement joins TRBV5-6 to TRBJ2-7; D unclear. CDR1 SGHDT and CDR2 YYEEEE come from the germline V gene. Trimming cost V 4 bases and J 0 bases, with 5 bases left between them. The length of the CDR3 is 12 residues.